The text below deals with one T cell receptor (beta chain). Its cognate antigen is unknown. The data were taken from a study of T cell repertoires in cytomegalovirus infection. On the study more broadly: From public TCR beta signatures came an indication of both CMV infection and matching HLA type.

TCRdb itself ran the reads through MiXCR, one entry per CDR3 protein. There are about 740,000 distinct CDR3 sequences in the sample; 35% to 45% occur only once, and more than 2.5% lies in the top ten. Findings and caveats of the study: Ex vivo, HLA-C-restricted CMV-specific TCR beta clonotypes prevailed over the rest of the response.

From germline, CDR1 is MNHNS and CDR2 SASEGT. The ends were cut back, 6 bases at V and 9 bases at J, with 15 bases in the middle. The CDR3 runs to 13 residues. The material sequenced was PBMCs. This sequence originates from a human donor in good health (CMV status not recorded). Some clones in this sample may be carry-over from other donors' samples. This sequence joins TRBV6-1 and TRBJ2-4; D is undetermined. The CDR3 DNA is TGTGCCAGCAGCCGTACTCAGCCAGGCATTCAGTACTTC. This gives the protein CASSRTQPGIQYF.